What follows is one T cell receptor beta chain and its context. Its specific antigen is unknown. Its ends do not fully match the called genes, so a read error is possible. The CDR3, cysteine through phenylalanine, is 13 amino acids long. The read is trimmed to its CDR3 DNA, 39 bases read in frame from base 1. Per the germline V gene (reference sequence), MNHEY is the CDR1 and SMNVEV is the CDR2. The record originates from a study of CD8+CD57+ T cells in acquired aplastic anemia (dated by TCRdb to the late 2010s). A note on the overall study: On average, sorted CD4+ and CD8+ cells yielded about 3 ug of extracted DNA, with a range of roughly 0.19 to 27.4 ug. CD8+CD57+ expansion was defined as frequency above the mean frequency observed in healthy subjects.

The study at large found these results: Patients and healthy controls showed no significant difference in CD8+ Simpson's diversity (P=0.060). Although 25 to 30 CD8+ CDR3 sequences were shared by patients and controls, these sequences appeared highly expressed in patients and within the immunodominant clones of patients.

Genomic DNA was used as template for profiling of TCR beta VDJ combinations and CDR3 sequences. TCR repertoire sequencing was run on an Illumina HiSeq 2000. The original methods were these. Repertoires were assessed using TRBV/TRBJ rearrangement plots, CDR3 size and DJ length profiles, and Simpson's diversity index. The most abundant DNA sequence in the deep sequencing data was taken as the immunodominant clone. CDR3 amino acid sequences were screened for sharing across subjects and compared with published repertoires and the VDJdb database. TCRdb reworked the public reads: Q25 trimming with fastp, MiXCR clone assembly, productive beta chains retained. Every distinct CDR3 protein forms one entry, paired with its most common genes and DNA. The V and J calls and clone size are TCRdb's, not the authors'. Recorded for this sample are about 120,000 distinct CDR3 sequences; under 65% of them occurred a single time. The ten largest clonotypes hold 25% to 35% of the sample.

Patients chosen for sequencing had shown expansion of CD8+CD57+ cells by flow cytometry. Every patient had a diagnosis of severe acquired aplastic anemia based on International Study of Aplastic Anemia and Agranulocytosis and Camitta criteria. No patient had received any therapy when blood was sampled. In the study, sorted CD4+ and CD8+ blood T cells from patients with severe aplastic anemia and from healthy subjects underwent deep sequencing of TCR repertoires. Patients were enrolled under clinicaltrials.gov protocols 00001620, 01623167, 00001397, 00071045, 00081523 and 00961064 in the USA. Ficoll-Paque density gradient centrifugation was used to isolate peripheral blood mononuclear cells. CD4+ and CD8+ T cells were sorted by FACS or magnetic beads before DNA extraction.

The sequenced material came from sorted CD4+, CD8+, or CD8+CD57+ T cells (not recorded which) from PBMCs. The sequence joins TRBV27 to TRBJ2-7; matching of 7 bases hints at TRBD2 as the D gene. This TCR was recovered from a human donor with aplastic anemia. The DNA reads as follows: TGTGCCAGCAGTTTAAGCCCGGGGGGCGAGCGGTACTTC. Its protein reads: CASSLSPGGERYF.